The entry that follows covers one T cell receptor (beta chain) sequence. Its antigen is not identified. The data originate from a study of shared clonotypes between healthy human individuals. Study outcomes and limitations: Sampling involved blood alone; tissue repertoires likely differ. Generation probability values for non-shared clonotypes were lower than those for clonotypes shared by all four donors.

Among the donors, all were Caucasian adults who lived in Nashville, Tennessee. CD8 memory was a combination of CD45RO+ cells and CCR7-negative CD45RA+ TemRA cells. V was cut by 2 bases and J by 5 bases, with 8 bases left in between. This CDR3 is built from 13 residues. CDR1 SGHVS and CDR2 FNYEAQ come from the germline V gene. The data were produced by immunoSEQ multiplex PCR, yet TCRdb's version contains in-frame clones alone and is incomplete. Among some 380,000 clones listed, 96% were seen once. This clonotype was obtained from a young man in good health. The sequencing input was memory CD8+ T cells sorted from blood. Regarding subset: CD45RO+ cells pooled with CCR7-negative TemRA cells. This rearrangement joins TRBV7-6 to TRBJ2-3, with D unresolved. CDR3 bases: TGTGCCAGCAGCTTAAAGGTCGTAGATACGCAGTATTTT. Amino acid sequence: CASSLKVVDTQYF.